This entry describes one T cell receptor (beta chain). Its antigen is not identified. The germline V gene encodes CDR1 SGHTA and CDR2 FQGNSA. Trimming left V 1 base short and J 7 bases short, with 14 bases between. The CDR3 extends over 14 amino acids. As for time point: cycle 4 day 1 (C4D1), after more than five weeks of nivolumab. Brentuximab vedotin exposure varied among the patients, all of whom had relapsed after autologous stem cell transplantation. Sequencing used immunoSEQ multiplex PCR; TCRdb keeps in-frame clones, though not all of them. The sample contains approximately 110,000 clones, approximately 89% of which appear only once. The data stem from a study of PD-1 blockade in classical Hodgkin lymphoma. Overall study results and limits: Repertoire differences lack defined causes, possibly disease activity or prior therapy.

This receptor was obtained from a human donor with classical Hodgkin lymphoma. J is TRBJ2-7 and V is TRBV7-2, with a tentative D call TRBD2 (6 bases). The source material was peripheral blood mononuclear cells (PBMCs), sampled before the fourth cycle of nivolumab. DNA of the CDR3: TGTGCCAGCAGCTTAGTGGCTAGCGTGGGGGAGCAGTACTTC. Amino acids: CASSLVASVGEQYF.